These 3 T cell receptor beta chains originate from one sample sequenced in a study of blood T cell repertoires in COVID-19. Measured with immunoSEQ multiplex PCR; TCRdb has only the in-frame clones, and not every one. This repertoire shows roughly 400,000 clones, roughly 87% found once; its top ten account for 0.6%. Sequenced material: PBMCs or T cells enriched from blood (not recorded which). The receptors originated from a man aged 18 to 29 who had recovered from COVID-19.

The chain has TRBV5-4 and TRBJ1-4; D may be TRBD1 (6 bases). Per germline, CDR1 SGHNT and CDR2 YYREEE (reference sequence). The V gene lost 1 base and the J gene lost 7 bases, with 11 bases spanning the gap. The CDR3 consists of 14 residues. The CDR3 reads CASSLRGGGEKLFF. CDR3 bases: TGTGCCAGCAGCTTGCGGGGGGGCGGTGAAAAACTGTTTTTT.

This clone was counted between two and nine times. The chain recombines TRBV7-3 with TRBJ1-6, with D possibly TRBD1 on 6 matching bases. Trimming left V 5 bases short and J 7 bases short, with 12 bases between. From germline, CDR1 is SGHTA and CDR2 FQGTGA. This CDR3 region has 14 residues. CDR3 in DNA: TGTGCCAGCAGCCCACAGGGTGGAAATTCACCCCTCCACTTT. Protein: CASSPQGGNSPLHF. Full variable domain (missing parts from reference TRBV7-3 and TRBJ1-6): GAGVSQTPSNKVTEKGKYVELRCDPISGHTALYWYRQSLGQGPEFLIYFQGTGAADDSGLPNDRFFAVRPEGSVSTLKIQRTERGDSAVYLCASSPQGGNSPLHFGNGTRLTVT.

This chain joins TRBV6-5 and TRBJ1-5; TRBD1 matches at 8 bases. The CDR3 is made up of 13 amino acids. In germline, CDR1 is MNHEY, CDR2 SVGAGI. With 5 bases clipped from V and 15 bases from J, the junction kept 12 bases outside the gene matches. CDR3 coding DNA: TGTGCCAGCAGTCCAACCGGGACAGGCTCTCGGCATTTT. It yields the protein CASSPTGTGSRHF.